Listed here are 13 T cell receptor beta chains from one sample, sequenced in a study of CD8+ T cells in alopecia areata. As the sequencing template, cDNA was produced by extracting RNA and reverse transcribing it. Data came from immunoSEQ multiplex PCR; TCRdb stores just in-frame clones and leaves some out. The table includes 110,000 to 150,000 clones, about 60% detected once. The starting material was CD4+ T cells sorted from blood, obtained at week 0. The origin of the receptors is a human donor with alopecia areata.

This clone is deemed medium-sized. This chain uses TRBV10-3 with TRBJ2-3; TRBD1 might be the D (5 bases). Trimming shortened V by 3 bases and J by 2 bases, and 6 bases separated the two germline ends. Germline CDR1 reads ENHRY; CDR2 reads SYGVKD. This CDR3 is 13 amino acids long. The CDR3 DNA sequence: TGTGCCATCAGTGACAGGGTCACAGATACGCAGTATTTT. Translation gives CAISDRVTDTQYF.

The genes are TRBV16 and TRBJ1-2; D unresolved. Looked up from germline, CDR1 is KGHSY and CDR2 is FQNENV. V shed 1 base and J shed 2 bases, with 5 bases lying between them. The length of the CDR3 is 13 residues. For the CDR3, the DNA is TGTGCCAGCAGCCAATTTCAAAACTATGGCTACACCTTC. This codes for CASSQFQNYGYTF. Looking up the rest from reference TRBV16 and TRBJ1-2 gives the full variable domain: GEEVAQTPKHLVRGEGQKAKLYCAPIKGHSYVFWYQQVLKNEFKFLISFQNENVFDETGMPKERFSAKCLPNSPCSLEIQATKLEDSAVYFCASSQFQNYGYTFGSGTRLTVV.

This sequence joins TRBV29-1 and TRBJ1-2; TRBD1 matches 8 bases. Germline V CDR1 and CDR2: SQVTM, ANQGSEA. V lost 7 bases and J lost 7; bases outside the gene matches: 8. The CDR3 length is 12 residues. In nucleotides, the CDR3 is TGCAGCGGTGGGACAGGAGTGCGTGGCTACACCTTC. This sequence encodes CSGGTGVRGYTF.

A single count supports this clone. Germline and junction disagree at one end, which may indicate a read error. The genes are TRBV30 and TRBJ2-7; tentatively, D is TRBD1 (6 bases). The CDR3 totals 10 residues. CDR1 and CDR2 from the germline V gene are GTSNPN and SVGIG (reference sequence). The CDR3 region is CAWSVTGGTF. DNA for the CDR3: TGTGCCTGGAGTGTAACTGGGGGCACCTTC.

This clone came up many times. The chain carries TRBV7-9 and TRBJ2-7, with 8 bases lining up with TRBD1. V trimming: 5 bases; J trimming: 8 bases; junction bases outside the gene matches: 5. The germline gives CDR1 SEHNR, CDR2 FQNEAQ (reference sequence). The CDR3 has 12 residues. The CDR3 sequence: CASSQGALKQYF. As DNA, the CDR3 is TGTGCCAGCAGCCAGGGGGCTCTAAAGCAGTACTTC. The variable domain in full, completed from reference TRBV7-9 and TRBJ2-7, reads DTGVSQNPRHKITKRGQNVTFRCDPISEHNRLYWYRQTLGQGPEFLTYFQNEAQLEKSRLLSDRFSAERPKGSFSTLEIQRTEQGDSAMYLCASSQGALKQYFGPGTRLTVT.

J is TRBJ2-1 and V is TRBV9; 11 positions agree with TRBD2. The V gene's germline CDR1 is SGDLS and CDR2 YYNGEE. J lost 4 bases, V lost 0 bases, and 3 bases had no gene match. The CDR3 totals 16 residues. The CDR3 DNA reads as TGTGCCAGCAGCGTAGGGGCTAGCGGGGGGTACAATGAGCAGTTCTTC. As protein: CASSVGASGGYNEQFF. Filled out from reference TRBV9 and TRBJ2-1, the complete variable domain reads DSGVTQTPKHLITATGQRVTLRCSPRSGDLSVYWYQQSLDQGLQFLIQYYNGEERAKGNILERFSAQQFPDLHSELNLSSLELGDSALYFCASSVGASGGYNEQFFGPGTRLTVL.

The J gene is TRBJ1-1, the V gene TRBV15; D is unclear. This CDR3 has 15 residues. CDR1 and CDR2 from the germline V gene are LNHNV and YYDKDF (reference sequence). V lost 3 bases and J 1 base, leaving 12 bases between the germline ends. CDR3 nucleotide sequence: TGTGCCACCAGCAGCTCGTCTAAGGGGAACACTGAAGCTTTCTTT. Its protein is CATSSSSKGNTEAFF. The variable domain in full, completed from reference TRBV15 and TRBJ1-1, reads DAMVIQNPRYQVTQFGKPVTLSCSQTLNHNVMYWYQQKSSQAPKLLFHYYDKDFNNEADTPDNFQSRRPNTSFCFLDIRSPGLGDTAMYLCATSSSSKGNTEAFFGQGTRLTVV.

V usage is TRBV27 and J usage is TRBJ1-5, with 10 bases fitting TRBD1. Germline V lookup: CDR1 MNHEY, CDR2 SMNVEV (reference sequence). V lost 0 bases and J lost 4; bases outside the gene matches: 9. The CDR3 totals 18 residues. The CDR3 nucleotides are TGTGCCAGCAGTTTATCCAGGGGGACAGGGGCCGGGAATCAGCCCCAGCATTTT. It specifies CASSLSRGTGAGNQPQHF.

This chain uses TRBV20-1 with TRBJ2-7; TRBD2 agrees at 9 bases. Per germline, CDR1 DFQATT and CDR2 SNEGSKA (reference sequence). Trimming at V came to 8 bases and at J to 3 bases, leaving 2 bases not matched to a gene. The CDR3 consists of 11 residues. The CDR3 nucleotides read TGCAGTACGACTAGCGGCTACGAGCAGTACTTC. Translated, it gives CSTTSGYEQYF.

The V call is TRBV5-1, the J call TRBJ2-7; D gene ambiguous. Germline V CDR1 and CDR2: SGHRS, YFSETQ. The V end lost 0 bases, the J end lost 1 base, and 5 bases lay between the germline ends. This CDR3 contains 13 residues. CDR3 loop: CASSLAVSYEQYF. CDR3 DNA: TGCGCCAGCAGCTTGGCCGTTTCCTACGAGCAGTACTTC.

This clone was detected only a few times. The chain couples TRBV4-1 to TRBJ2-6, with 10 bases identical to TRBD1. The trim removed 3 bases at V and 2 bases at J, leaving 1 base unmatched. Germline assignment: CDR1 MGHRA and CDR2 YSYEKL. This CDR3 is 16 amino acids long. The CDR3 DNA reads as TGCGCCAGCAGCCAGGGGACAGGGGCTGGGGCCAACGTCCTGACTTTC. Translating gives CASSQGTGAGANVLTF.

V is TRBV11-3 and J is TRBJ1-2, with D possibly TRBD1 on 6 matching bases. Germline CDR1 is SGHNT and CDR2 is YENEEA. V was shortened by 5 bases and J by 3 bases, with 19 bases between the two germline ends. This CDR3 contains 16 residues. The CDR3: CASSPSFGRGDYGYTF. The DNA for the CDR3 is TGTGCCAGCAGCCCCAGTTTTGGCAGGGGTGACTATGGCTACACCTTC. Complete variable domain (other parts from reference TRBV11-3 and TRBJ1-2): EAGVVQSPRYKIIEKKQPVAFWCNPISGHNTLYWYLQNLGQGPELLIRYENEEAVDDSQLPKDRFSAERLKGVDSTLKIQPAELGDSAVYLCASSPSFGRGDYGYTFGSGTRLTVV.

This chain uses TRBV5-6 with TRBJ2-5; 9 bases map to TRBD1. V lost 2 bases to trimming and J lost 4 bases; unmatched junction nucleotides: 3. Per germline, CDR1 SGHDT and CDR2 YYEEEE. This CDR3 spans 14 amino acids. CDR3 in amino acids: CASSLRQGVETQYF. The DNA for the CDR3 is TGTGCCAGCAGCTTACGACAGGGGGTAGAGACCCAGTACTTC.